Below, one T cell receptor (beta chain) is given with its context. This clonotype was recorded many times. Its antigen remains undetermined. Nothing much larger sits one base from this clone, and base qualities are not available. V has 7 bases trimmed and J has 2 bases trimmed; junction bases matching no gene number 8. Measured from the cysteine to the phenylalanine, the CDR3 is 15 residues long. Here the CDR3 DNA is all that survives: 45 bases in frame from base 1. The library was prepared using multiplex PCR. The reads were generated on an Illumina HiSeq 4000. To build TCR beta libraries, CDR3 regions were amplified by Arm-PCR using iRepertoire HTBI primers. PCR products were gel purified before sequencing. On the study's bioinformatics: Gene usage analysis of CDR3 amino acid clonotypes relied on the approximately 60 TRBV and 13 to 15 TRBJ segments identified across samples. Filtered high-quality paired reads were merged into contigs using COPE and FqMerger. BLAST was used to align contigs to the IMGT TRBV, TRBD and TRBJ reference genes, and CDR3 was defined following IMGT. Any clonotype with a frequency above 0.1% was classified as a highly expanded clone. Shannon entropy was used to measure repertoire diversity, and the Gini coefficient was used to measure V-J evenness. Public clonotypes were defined as clonotypes shared by more than one individual. TCRdb reran the public reads through fastp at Q25 and MiXCR, keeping productive beta chains. CDR3 protein sequences are deduplicated, and each keeps its most common genes and DNA. These V and J calls originate from TCRdb's pipeline instead of the authors' own analysis. Recorded for this sample are 450,000 to 600,000 distinct CDR3 sequences; roughly 12% of them occurred a single time. The ten largest clones represent about 10% of the sample.

This sample stems from a study of regulatory T cells in long-lasting Graves disease (dated by TCRdb to the early 2020s). Study-level background: Patients with newly diagnosed Graves' disease had been on antithyroid drugs for under 3 months. Peripheral blood TCR sequencing and RNA sequencing compared persistent Graves' disease patients with newly diagnosed Graves' disease patients. The study was conducted in China and was registered as a clinical trial. A total of roughly 35 samples underwent TCR sequencing: about 13 from persistent and approximately 20 from newly diagnosed Graves' disease patients.

What the study reported, not specific to this receptor: Persistent patients shared more public clonotypes among themselves (around 2,700) than newly diagnosed patients did (about 970). Preferential use of TRBV28, TRBJ1-2 and TRBJ2-5 was observed in persistent disease, whereas TRBV20-1 and TRBJ2-1 were favored in newly diagnosed disease. Only the TCR beta chain was sequenced and analyzed. Compared with newly diagnosed patients, persistent Graves' disease patients had lower TCR Shannon entropy and fewer highly expanded clones, which suggests clonal expansion. Peripheral blood alone was examined, since thyroid tissue, which constituted the primary lesion, could not be accessed. The small sample size was acknowledged by the authors as a limitation that may reduce accuracy.

The time point label of this sample denotes: newly diagnosed GD, antithyroid drugs for less than 3 months. For both TCR sequencing and RNA sequencing, RNA was extracted from PBMCs in TRIzol. Graves' disease was diagnosed according to American Thyroid Association guidelines. Patients were recruited from an endocrinology department in Xi'an, China. From each patient, 7.5 to 10 milliliters of peripheral blood was collected into an EDTA anticoagulant tube. PBMCs were isolated by Ficoll Paque Plus density gradient separation without further T cell sorting. An Agilent 2100 Bioanalyzer and agarose gel were used to assess RNA quality, and a NanoDrop 2000 was used to measure RNA concentration. The sample was also linked to a second study, of T cells in Graves' hyperthyroidism and ophthalmopathy. As described in the second report: A patient counted as having stable Graves' hyperthyroidism if no progression to ophthalmopathy occurred over 18 months of follow-up. Hyperthyroidism patients were newly diagnosed, had a disease duration of under 2 months, and were aged 18 to 65 years. Exclusion was applied to patients with uncontrolled infections, other autoimmune diseases, pregnancy or lactation. Diagnoses relied on clinical symptoms, serum thyroxine and TRAb, thyroid ultrasound and orbital computed tomography. The first round of RT-PCR for the TCR CDR3 was performed with the HTBI primer set and the Qiagen OneStep RT-PCR kit. Most expanded thyroid clonotypes (frequency above 0.001) were also detected in blood, suggesting blood repertoires may reflect thyroid immune responses. A 13 V-J signature model separated ophthalmopathy from stable hyperthyroidism, with around 88% sensitivity and just under 84% specificity in cross-validation and 80%/75% in testing. In validation, the model predicted progression to ophthalmopathy with approximately 71% sensitivity and less than 80% specificity, a median of about 6.7 months before onset. To identify TCR V-J signatures that set the groups apart, the researchers used a discovery cohort of 100 or so patients, made up of about 44 with Graves' ophthalmopathy and approximately 57 with stable Graves' hyperthyroidism. Prospective prediction of ophthalmopathy was tested in an independent validation cohort of 18 hyperthyroidism patients and 15 to 17 patients who later progressed to ophthalmopathy. The 90 to 100 discovery patients were randomly split 7:3 into training and test sets. Thyroid tissue and blood T-cell repertoires from about 6 Graves' hyperthyroidism patients were also compared in the study. After sampling, hyperthyroidism patients received methimazole starting at 30 mg daily, and ophthalmopathy patients received high-dose intravenous methylprednisolone. A second multiplex PCR round built the libraries, followed by size selection and purification. Sequencing of the libraries was done on an Illumina HiSeq2000 using paired-end 100 bp reads. Raw data were processed with SOAPnuke, discarding reads with adapters, uncalled bases, mean Phred below 15, or no exact constant-primer or identifier match. High-quality paired reads were merged with COPE v1.2.5, and unique nucleotide sequences were defined as clonotypes. MiTCR v1.1 was used to align clonotypes to the IMGT TRBV, TRBD and TRBJ reference segments. Analysis was restricted to V-J combinations with a frequency above 0.0001, which covered 98% to 99.2% of repertoires. The TCS score was defined as F50 (clonal expansion) divided by E x V (chaos), with BLOSUM62-based TCRdist calculated between CDR3 peptides within each V-J. Welch's t-statistics and random forest reduced around 520 V-J features to roughly 13, which were used in a naive Bayes classifier (R e1071). Sample size was not statistically predetermined, and blinding of investigators to group allocation was not performed. The paper reports TCR Vbeta CDR3 sequencing of about 140 peripheral blood samples: around 45 ophthalmopathy, fewer than 80 hyperthyroidism and around 17 progressor patients.

The chain joins TRBV12-3 or TRBV12-4 to TRBJ2-7; the junction holds 10 bases that match TRBD2. Specimen: peripheral blood mononuclear cells (PBMCs), collected at new diagnosis, from a patient treated with antithyroid drugs. The receptor comes from a man younger than 45 with Graves disease. Donor details come from another sample of the same person, matched by shared clones. The CDR3 is CASTLAGGAPYEQYF. The DNA sequence is as follows: TGTGCCAGCACCTTAGCGGGAGGTGCTCCCTACGAGCAGTACTTC.